This T cell receptor (beta chain) was identified during a study of cytomegalovirus exposure and HLA in healthy donors. General study results and limits: For cytomegalovirus status, the classifier reportedly gave diagnoses with high specificity and sensitivity. Highly shared sequence variants in one cluster were likely a sequencing artifact. Previous analysis showed most TCR beta V segments were productive about 90% or about 30% of the time.

PCR primers comprised 60 Vbeta and 13 Jbeta primers. Profiling relied on immunoSEQ multiplex PCR, and the TCRdb table lists in-frame clones only, not all of them. The sample has hundreds of thousands of clones, around 80% seen once. In regard to this clone: Its cognate antigen is unknown.

V trimming: 5 bases; J trimming: 7 bases; junction bases outside the gene matches: 5. Germline loops: CDR1 SGHRS, CDR2 YFSETQ. CDR3 length: 13 amino acids. The receptor was isolated from a boy aged 5 to 17 in good health and CMV-seronegative. The sample taken for sequencing was PBMCs. This chain uses TRBV5-1 with TRBJ1-2, with 10 bases lining up with TRBD1. The CDR3 reads CASRKRTGGGYTF. In nucleotides, the CDR3 is TGCGCCAGCAGAAAGAGGACAGGGGGTGGCTACACCTTC.